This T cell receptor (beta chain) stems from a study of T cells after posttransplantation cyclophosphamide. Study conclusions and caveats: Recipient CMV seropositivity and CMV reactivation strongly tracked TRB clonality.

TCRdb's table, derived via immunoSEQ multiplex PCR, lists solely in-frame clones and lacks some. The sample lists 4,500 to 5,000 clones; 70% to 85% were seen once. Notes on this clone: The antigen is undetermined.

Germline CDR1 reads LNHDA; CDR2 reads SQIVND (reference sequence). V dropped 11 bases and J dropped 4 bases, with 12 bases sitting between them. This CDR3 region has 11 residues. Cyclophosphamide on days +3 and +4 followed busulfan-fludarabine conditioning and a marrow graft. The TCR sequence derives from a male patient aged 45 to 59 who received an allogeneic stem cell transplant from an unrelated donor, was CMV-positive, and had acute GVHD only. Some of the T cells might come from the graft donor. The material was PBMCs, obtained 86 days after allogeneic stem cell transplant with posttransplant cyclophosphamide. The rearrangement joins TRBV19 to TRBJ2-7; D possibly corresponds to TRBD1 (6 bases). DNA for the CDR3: TGTGCCTCGGGACACCGATACGAGCAGTACTTC. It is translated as CASGHRYEQYF.